The T cell receptor (beta chain) described here comes from a study of blood T cells in healthy people across ages. Germline lookup yields CDR1 SEHNR and CDR2 FQNEAQ (reference sequence). This CDR3 is built from 16 residues. V lost 6 bases to trimming and J lost 3 bases; unmatched junction nucleotides: 12. This clonotype was found a few times. Primers used in a second PCR of roughly 7 to 12 cycles were a sample-barcoded 5' primer and a J-beta primer mix. TCRdb processed the 5' RACE reads anew with MiXCR; each CDR3 protein has one entry. Altogether roughly 1,000,000 distinct CDR3 sequences are present, 20% to 25% being singletons, with the ten largest covering approximately 0.71%. Another study also made use of these data, one on T cells of mothers and their children. That report notes: Unrelated mother-child pairs always had slightly, but never significantly, lower normalized overlap than related pairs.

Sample: blood. V usage is TRBV7-9 and J usage is TRBJ2-5; 8 bases are shared with TRBD1. The TCR comes from a girl aged 2 to 10 in good health. CDR3 loop: CASRHISRQGKETQYF. CDR3 DNA sequence: TGTGCCAGCAGGCACATAAGCCGACAGGGGAAAGAGACCCAGTACTTC.